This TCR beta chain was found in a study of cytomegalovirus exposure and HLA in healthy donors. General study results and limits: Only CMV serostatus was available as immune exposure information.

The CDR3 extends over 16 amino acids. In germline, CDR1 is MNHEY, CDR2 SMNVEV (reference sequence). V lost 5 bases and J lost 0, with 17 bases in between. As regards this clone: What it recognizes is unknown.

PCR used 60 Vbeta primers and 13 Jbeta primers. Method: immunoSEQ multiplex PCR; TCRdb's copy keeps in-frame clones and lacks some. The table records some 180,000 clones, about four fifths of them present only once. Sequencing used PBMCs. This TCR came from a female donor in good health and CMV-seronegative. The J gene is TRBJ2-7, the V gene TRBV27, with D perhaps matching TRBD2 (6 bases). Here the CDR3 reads CASSPLSGRSSYEQYF. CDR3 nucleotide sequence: TGTGCCAGCAGTCCCCTGAGTGGGAGGAGCTCCTACGAGCAGTACTTC.